Listed here are 29 T cell receptor beta chains from one sample, sequenced in a study of OX40 agonist ivuxolimab in advanced cancers. Sequencing was performed with immunoSEQ multiplex PCR; in TCRdb, only in-frame clones are kept and a portion is missing. Of about 41,000 clones listed, roughly 80% are singletons. The starting material was CD4+ or CD8+ T cells sorted from blood, obtained in a trial of the OX40 agonist ivuxolimab. The source is an adult with an advanced solid tumor such as melanoma, head and neck, liver or kidney cancer.

This rearrangement joins TRBV7-2 to TRBJ2-3; 8 bases agree with TRBD2. Germline CDR1 is SGHTA and CDR2 is FQGNSA. CDR3 length equals 16 residues. V gave up 5 bases and J gave up 2 bases; unmatched junction bases: 9. The CDR3 protein is CASSLTSGLNTDTQYF. In DNA form, the CDR3 reads TGTGCCAGCAGCCTCACTAGCGGACTTAACACAGATACGCAGTATTTT.

The chain couples TRBV2 to TRBJ2-4, with 7 bases matching TRBD1. Germline assignment: CDR1 SNHLY and CDR2 FYNNEI. The J segment lost 7 bases and the V segment lost 7 bases, leaving 13 bases of the junction unmatched. This CDR3 comprises 15 residues. In nucleotides, the CDR3 is TGTGCCAGCAAAAAAGAGGGGGCGGTCTGGAACATTCAGTACTTC. Translated, it gives CASKKEGAVWNIQYF.

The chain combines TRBV4-3 with TRBJ2-3; a weak D match, TRBD1 (6 bases). Per germline, CDR1 LGHNA and CDR2 YSLEER. V lost 1 base and J 3 bases, leaving 8 bases between the germline ends. The CDR3 runs 14 residues. The CDR3 is CASSQVQGTDTQYF. DNA for the CDR3: TGCGCCAGCAGCCAAGTACAGGGAACAGATACGCAGTATTTT.

The rearrangement uses TRBV5-1 and TRBJ2-7; 9 nucleotides line up with TRBD1. Trimming at V came to 4 bases and at J to 4 bases, leaving 9 bases not matched to a gene. The CDR3 is 15 amino acids. Per the germline V gene, CDR1 is SGHRS and CDR2 is YFSETQ. CDR3 coding DNA: TGCGCCAGCAGCACTACAGGGACAGGGTTTTACGAGCAGTACTTC. Its translation is CASSTTGTGFYEQYF.

The chain joins TRBV6-5 to TRBJ2-5; no reliable D call. The V end was cut by 5 bases, the J end by 1 base, with 11 bases between. Germline-derived CDR1 and CDR2 are MNHEY and SVGAGI. The length of the CDR3 is 14 residues. The CDR3 nucleotides read TGTGCCAGCAGTCCACCCTTGGGCCAAGAGACCCAGTACTTC. It encodes CASSPPLGQETQYF.

The CDR3 nucleotides are TGTGCCAGTTCGGGACAAAGGAACACTGAAGCTTTCTTT. It specifies CASSGQRNTEAFF. The V and J genes are TRBV19 and TRBJ1-1; D is possibly TRBD1 (6 bases). Germline CDR1 reads LNHDA; CDR2 reads SQIVND (reference sequence). The CDR3 consists of 13 residues. With 8 bases removed from V and 1 base from J, the gap between germline ends came to 11 bases. The full variable domain, its missing parts supplied by reference TRBV19 and TRBJ1-1, is DGGITQSPKYLFRKEGQNVTLSCEQNLNHDAMYWYRQDPGQGLRLIYYSQIVNDFQKGDIAEGYSVSREKKESFPLTVTSAQKNPTAFYLCASSGQRNTEAFFGQGTRLTVV.

The CDR3 spells CASSQSLVNYEQYF. CDR3 bases: TGTGCCAGCAGTCAGAGTTTGGTAAACTACGAGCAGTACTTC. The chain joins TRBV28 to TRBJ2-7, with D uncertain. V was trimmed by 5 bases and J by 3 bases, leaving 14 bases between them. The germline V gene has CDR1 MDHEN and CDR2 SYDVKM. The CDR3 covers 14 residues. The complete variable domain, with remaining parts taken from reference TRBV28 and TRBJ2-7, reads DVKVTQSSRYLVKRTGEKVFLECVQDMDHENMFWYRQDPGLGLRLIYFSYDVKMKEKGDIPEGYSVSREKKERFSLILESASTNQTSMYLCASSQSLVNYEQYFGPGTRLTVT.

The chain couples TRBV19 to TRBJ1-2, with TRBD1 as a possible D gene (5 bases). This CDR3 comprises 16 residues. Looked up from germline, CDR1 is LNHDA and CDR2 is SQIVND (reference sequence). Deletions cut 6 bases from V and 3 bases from J, with 20 bases between. This CDR3 reads CASSPPPGRVDYGYTF. The CDR3 coding sequence is TGTGCCAGTAGCCCCCCCCCGGGCAGGGTGGACTATGGCTACACCTTC.

The chain has TRBV14 and TRBJ2-1; perhaps TRBD1 as D (6 bases). The germline gives CDR1 SGHDN, CDR2 FVKESK. The length of the CDR3 is 19 residues. Trimming took 2 bases from V and 4 from J, leaving 24 bases between them. DNA of the CDR3: TGTGCCAGCAGCCAACCTTCTAGAAGGGACACGGGTTGGTACAATGAGCAGTTCTTC. Its protein is CASSQPSRRDTGWYNEQFF.

The rearrangement links TRBV5-1 to TRBJ2-7; perhaps TRBD2 as D (5 bases). The length of the CDR3 is 15 residues. The germline V gene encodes CDR1 SGHRS and CDR2 YFSETQ. Trimming took off 2 bases at V and 0 bases at J, with 12 bases between the two ends. DNA for the CDR3: TGCGCCAGCAGCTTAGACGGGGTGGGCTCCTACGAGCAGTACTTC. Residues: CASSLDGVGSYEQYF. The variable domain in full, with the rest retrieved from reference TRBV5-1 and TRBJ2-7, is KAGVTQTPRYLIKTRGQQVTLSCSPISGHRSVSWYQQTPGQGLQFLFEYFSETQRNKGNFPGRFSGRQFSNSRSEMNVSTLELGDSALYLCASSLDGVGSYEQYFGPGTRLTVT.

V usage is TRBV7-2 and J usage is TRBJ2-7, with a weak D call TRBD2 (6 bases). This CDR3 comprises 12 residues. Trimming removed 4 bases from V and 4 bases from J, with 8 bases in between. Germline V CDR1 and CDR2: SGHTA, FQGNSA. The DNA for the CDR3 is TGTGCCAGCAGCTCGGGACTTTACGAGCAGTACTTC. This codes for CASSSGLYEQYF.

This clone was seen a few times. This rearrangement joins TRBV27 to TRBJ2-1; the match to TRBD1 covers 7 bases. This CDR3 region has 15 residues. The ends lost 6 bases at V and 2 bases at J; junction bases unmatched: 7. Per the germline V gene, CDR1 is MNHEY and CDR2 is SMNVEV (reference sequence). CDR3 in amino acids: CASSPDRVTYNEQFF. CDR3 sequence (DNA): TGTGCCAGCAGCCCTGACAGGGTCACCTACAATGAGCAGTTCTTC.

The chain uses TRBV7-9 and TRBJ2-3; the D is unclear. The CDR3 is made up of 16 amino acids. V shed 5 bases and J shed 0 bases, with 15 bases lying between them. Germline lookup yields CDR1 SEHNR and CDR2 FQNEAQ (reference sequence). Here the CDR3 reads CASSTSLVLSTDTQYF. CDR3 nucleotides: TGTGCCAGCAGCACCTCCTTAGTCTTGAGCACAGATACGCAGTATTTT.

This sequence joins TRBV19 and TRBJ2-6; the D is unclear. V was shortened by 1 base and J by 1 base, with 8 bases between the two germline ends. CDR3 length: 16 amino acids. In germline, CDR1 is LNHDA, CDR2 SQIVND (reference sequence). CDR3 bases: TGTGCCAGTAGTATAGTCTGGGTATCTGGGGCCAACGTCCTGACTTTC. Translating gives CASSIVWVSGANVLTF. The entire variable domain, with the rest obtained from reference TRBV19 and TRBJ2-6, is as follows: DGGITQSPKYLFRKEGQNVTLSCEQNLNHDAMYWYRQDPGQGLRLIYYSQIVNDFQKGDIAEGYSVSREKKESFPLTVTSAQKNPTAFYLCASSIVWVSGANVLTFGAGSRLTVL.

The chain carries TRBV7-9 and TRBJ2-7; the D gene is possibly TRBD1 (6 bases). The V gene lost 5 bases and the J gene lost 6 bases, with 17 bases spanning the gap. Per the germline V gene, CDR1 is SEHNR and CDR2 is FQNEAQ (reference sequence). The CDR3 has 14 amino acids. The CDR3 DNA sequence: TGTGCCAGCAGCAGCGGACAGCAAAAGTCCGAGCAGTACTTC. Protein product: CASSSGQQKSEQYF.

The CDR3 DNA sequence: TGCGCCAGCAGCGAGGGACAGGGGGCCGGTCAGCCCCAGCATTTT. This translates into CASSEGQGAGQPQHF. The chain recombines TRBV5-1 with TRBJ1-5; 12 bases map to TRBD1. Trimming cost V 4 bases and J 6 bases; bases outside gene matches: 5. Germline V gene data show CDR1 as SGHRS and CDR2 as YFSETQ. The CDR3 runs 15 residues.

The genes are TRBV9 and TRBJ2-7; a weak D match, TRBD2 (9 bases). Trimming left V 4 bases short and J 5 bases short, with 16 bases between. The CDR3 runs to 14 residues. The germline CDR1 and CDR2 sequences are SGDLS and YYNGEE. CDR3 bases: TGTGCCAGCAGCCGGACAGGGACTAGCCACGAGCAGTACTTC. Amino acid sequence: CASSRTGTSHEQYF. Complete variable domain (other parts from reference TRBV9 and TRBJ2-7): DSGVTQTPKHLITATGQRVTLRCSPRSGDLSVYWYQQSLDQGLQFLIQYYNGEERAKGNILERFSAQQFPDLHSELNLSSLELGDSALYFCASSRTGTSHEQYFGPGTRLTVT.

This chain uses TRBV5-1 with TRBJ2-5, with D uncertain. The length of the CDR3 is 12 residues. V dropped 0 bases and J dropped 4 bases, with 4 bases sitting between them. Germline V gene data show CDR1 as SGHRS and CDR2 as YFSETQ. CDR3 in DNA: TGCGCCAGCAGCTTGGACACAGAGACCCAGTACTTC. Its protein is CASSLDTETQYF.

The V and J genes are TRBV9 and TRBJ1-1, with D tentatively TRBD1 (5 bases). The CDR3 runs 15 residues. The germline V gene encodes CDR1 SGDLS and CDR2 YYNGEE. With 3 bases removed from V and 1 base from J, the gap between germline ends came to 13 bases. Here the CDR3 reads CASSGTRGGNTEAFF. The CDR3 DNA is TGTGCCAGCAGCGGAACCCGGGGGGGGAACACTGAAGCTTTCTTT.

V usage is TRBV6-1 and J usage is TRBJ1-1; 9 bases match TRBD1. The V gene end was trimmed by 5 bases and the J gene end by 3 bases; junction bases not matched to a gene: 7. This CDR3 region has 15 residues. The germline V gene encodes CDR1 MNHNS and CDR2 SASEGT. The CDR3 loop is CASSPGQGKDTEAFF. Written as DNA, the CDR3 is TGTGCCAGCAGTCCGGGACAGGGAAAAGACACTGAAGCTTTCTTT.

V gene TRBV19 combines with J gene TRBJ2-6; D remains ambiguous. In germline, CDR1 is LNHDA, CDR2 SQIVND (reference sequence). The CDR3 is 16 amino acids. V shed 5 bases and J shed 0 bases, with 11 bases lying between them. CDR3: CASSYRTTSGANVLTF. The CDR3 bases are TGTGCCAGTAGTTATCGCACGACCTCTGGGGCCAACGTCCTGACTTTC.

The rearrangement links TRBV10-3 to TRBJ1-3; D call uncertain. Germline-derived CDR1 and CDR2 are ENHRY and SYGVKD. The CDR3 spans 14 residues. Trimming cost V 0 bases and J 4 bases, with 7 bases left between them. CDR3 loop: CAISESGGGNTIYF. The CDR3 DNA reads as TGTGCCATCAGTGAGTCGGGCGGGGGAAACACCATATATTTT.

The J gene is TRBJ2-7, the V gene TRBV7-9; 7 bases match TRBD2. CDR1 and CDR2 from the germline V gene are SEHNR and FQNEAQ (reference sequence). CDR3 size: 13 residues. The ends lost 4 bases at V and 3 bases at J; junction bases unmatched: 3. This CDR3 is CASSSSGYYEQYF. In DNA form, the CDR3 reads TGTGCCAGCAGCTCTAGCGGTTACTACGAGCAGTACTTC.

This chain links TRBV21-1 with TRBJ2-7; the table gives TRBD2 as D, unverified against the DNA. TRBV21-1 is marked as a pseudogene. The CDR3 loop spans 15 amino acids. The CDR3 spells CASSKDRSRRYEQYF. CDR3 nucleotide sequence: TGTGCCAGCAGCAAAGATCGGTCCAGGAGGTACGAGCAGTACTTC.

The rearrangement uses TRBV10-1 and TRBJ1-5; 7 positions agree with TRBD1. This CDR3 has 15 amino acids. J was trimmed by 2 bases and V by 10 bases; bases with no gene match: 11. Germline V gene data show CDR1 as WNHNN and CDR2 as SYGVQD (reference sequence). The CDR3 nucleotides read TGCGCCACTGGACAGGTTGGCTACGGCAATCAGCCCCAGCATTTT. This gives the protein CATGQVGYGNQPQHF.

The chain couples TRBV19 to TRBJ2-7, with D tentatively TRBD1 or TRBD2 (5 bases each). Germline CDR1 LNHDA, CDR2 SQIVND (reference sequence). V gave up 5 bases and J gave up 2 bases, with 13 bases separating them. This CDR3 spans 14 amino acids. The CDR3 here is CASSGGWGPYEQYF. The CDR3 coding sequence is TGTGCCAGTAGTGGGGGATGGGGACCCTACGAGCAGTACTTC.

This clone turned up a few times. This chain uses TRBV4-3 with TRBJ1-3, with D unclear. Trimming removed 0 bases from V and 0 bases from J, with 9 bases in between. From germline, CDR1 is LGHNA and CDR2 YSLEER. This CDR3 has 16 amino acids. The chain's CDR3 is CASSQDDVGSGNTIYF. DNA for the CDR3: TGCGCCAGCAGCCAAGATGATGTGGGCTCTGGAAACACCATATATTTT.

The rearrangement links TRBV6-1 to TRBJ2-2; D not resolved. V shed 7 bases and J shed 8 bases, with 14 bases lying between them. The length of the CDR3 is 13 residues. The germline V gene encodes CDR1 MNHNS and CDR2 SASEGT. This CDR3 is CASTTPSGGELFF. The CDR3 coding sequence is TGTGCCAGCACTACTCCGTCTGGGGGGGAGCTGTTTTTT.

V gene TRBV7-3 combines with J gene TRBJ2-2, with 7 positions matching TRBD1. The CDR3 covers 15 residues. Germline V gene lookup returns CDR1 SGHTA and CDR2 FQGTGA. The trim removed 6 bases at V and 0 bases at J, leaving 4 bases unmatched. This CDR3 is CASRKGQTNTGELFF. Written as DNA, the CDR3 is TGTGCCAGCAGAAAGGGACAGACGAACACCGGGGAGCTGTTTTTT.